These T cell receptor beta chains were read from a single sample in a study of cytomegalovirus exposure and HLA in healthy donors. The protocol was immunoSEQ multiplex PCR, while the TCRdb copy is restricted to in-frame clones and leaves out a portion. This sample contains some 130,000 clones. What was sequenced was PBMCs. The receptors were sampled from a woman aged 40 to 55 in good health and CMV-seronegative. CDR3s include the opening cysteine and the closing phenylalanine or tryptophan. The D gene is left open where the match is weak.

V: TRBV6-4
D: TRBD2
J: TRBJ2-1
CDR3: CASSATSGGPYNEQFF
DNA: TGTGCCAGCAGCGCCACTAGCGGGGGGCCCTACAATGAGCAGTTCTTC

V: TRBV7-9
D: .
J: TRBJ1-1
CDR3: CASSEGGNTEAFF
DNA: TGTGCCAGCAGCGAAGGGGGGAACACTGAAGCTTTCTTT

V: TRBV18
D: .
J: TRBJ1-1
CDR3: CASSPQSGAGNTEAFF
DNA: TGTGCCAGCTCCCCTCAATCAGGGGCGGGGAACACTGAAGCTTTCTTT

V: TRBV5-4
D: .
J: TRBJ1-2
CDR3: CASSPPDYGYTF
DNA: TGTGCCAGCAGCCCCCCGGACTATGGCTACACCTTC

V: TRBV6-6
D: .
J: TRBJ2-5
CDR3: CASGRGQQETQYF
DNA: TGTGCCAGCGGGCGGGGGCAGCAGGAGACCCAGTACTTC

V: TRBV5-6
D: .
J: TRBJ1-2
CDR3: CASSNNNRQWLHVYGYTF
DNA: TGTGCCAGCAGCAATAATAACAGACAGTGGTTACACGTCTATGGCTACACCTTC

V: TRBV27
D: TRBD1
J: TRBJ1-5
CDR3: CASSSQGAKQPQHF
DNA: TGTGCCAGCAGTTCACAGGGGGCTAAACAGCCCCAGCATTTT

V: TRBV7-6
D: TRBD2
J: TRBJ2-5
CDR3: CASSSVRGRGETQYF
DNA: TGTGCCAGCAGCTCGGTGCGGGGGAGGGGAGAGACCCAGTACTTC

V: TRBV4-3
D: .
J: TRBJ2-6
CDR3: CASSQEETGANVLTF
DNA: TGCGCCAGCAGCCAAGAGGAGACTGGGGCCAACGTCCTGACTTTC

V: TRBV9
D: TRBD2
J: TRBJ2-1
CDR3: CASSVERAGGPDEQFF
DNA: TGTGCCAGCAGCGTAGAGCGAGCGGGGGGCCCCGATGAGCAGTTCTTC

V: TRBV2
D: TRBD2
J: TRBJ2-7
CDR3: CASRKERGGGEQYF
DNA: TGTGCCAGCAGAAAAGAGCGGGGGGGTGGCGAGCAGTACTTC

V: TRBV10-3
D: .
J: TRBJ2-1
CDR3: CAIRIQSSSYNEQFF
DNA: TGTGCCATCAGGATACAGAGTAGCTCCTACAATGAGCAGTTCTTC

V: TRBV18
D: .
J: TRBJ1-2
CDR3: CASSPPSWTPNGYTF
DNA: TGTGCCAGCTCACCACCTTCATGGACTCCAAATGGCTACACCTTC

V: TRBV5-4
D: .
J: TRBJ2-5
CDR3: CASSLVTGTGETQYF
DNA: TGTGCCAGCAGCTTGGTCACAGGGACGGGAGAGACCCAGTACTTC

V: TRBV7-9
D: TRBD2
J: TRBJ2-7
CDR3: CASSLVGAGVRYEQYF
DNA: TGTGCCAGCAGCTTAGTCGGAGCGGGGGTCCGCTACGAGCAGTACTTC

V: TRBV7-3
D: .
J: TRBJ2-1
CDR3: CASSLAQNNEQFF
DNA: TGTGCCAGCAGCTTAGCACAGAACAATGAGCAGTTCTTC

V: TRBV2
D: .
J: TRBJ1-1
CDR3: CASRATENTEAFF
DNA: TGTGCCAGCAGGGCGACAGAGAACACTGAAGCTTTCTTT

V: TRBV2
D: TRBD1
J: TRBJ2-4
CDR3: CASSEQGAINIQYF
DNA: TGTGCCAGCAGCGAACAGGGGGCGATAAACATTCAGTACTTC

V: TRBV4-2
D: .
J: TRBJ1-1
CDR3: CASSQGLMNTEAFF
DNA: TGTGCCAGCAGCCAGGGGCTCATGAACACTGAAGCTTTCTTT

V: TRBV19
D: .
J: TRBJ1-2
CDR3: CASSGDIAQALSNYGYTF
DNA: TGTGCCAGTAGCGGGGACATTGCACAAGCTTTGTCTAACTATGGCTACACCTTC

V: TRBV29-1
D: .
J: TRBJ2-2
CDR3: CSVSTNTGELFF
DNA: TGCAGCGTTAGCACGAACACCGGGGAGCTGTTTTTT

V: TRBV5-4
D: TRBD1
J: TRBJ1-6
CDR3: CASSSRGSSYNSPLHF
DNA: TGTGCCAGCAGCAGCAGGGGGAGCTCCTATAATTCACCCCTCCACTTT

V: TRBV28
D: TRBD1
J: TRBJ1-5
CDR3: CASSAGGQPQHF
DNA: TGTGCCAGCAGTGCAGGGGGCCAGCCCCAGCATTTT

V: TRBV7-9
D: TRBD1
J: TRBJ1-1
CDR3: CASSLGLDRGAFF
DNA: TGTGCCAGCAGCTTAGGTCTCGACAGGGGAGCTTTCTTT

V: TRBV7-9
D: .
J: TRBJ2-3
CDR3: CASRRTEYGTDTQYF
DNA: TGTGCCAGCAGAAGGACAGAGTATGGCACAGATACGCAGTATTTT

V: TRBV21-1
D: .
J: TRBJ1-5
CDR3: CASVGQGGLPQHF
DNA: TGTGCCAGCGTGGGGCAGGGAGGTTTACCCCAGCATTTT

V: TRBV28
D: .
J: TRBJ1-3
CDR3: CASSLGRISGNTIYF
DNA: TGTGCCAGCAGTTTGGGCCGGATCTCTGGAAACACCATATATTTT

V: TRBV5-1
D: TRBD1
J: TRBJ2-5
CDR3: CASSLISTDRAGETQYF
DNA: TGCGCCAGCAGCTTGATTTCAACGGACAGGGCCGGGGAGACCCAGTACTTC

V: TRBV28
D: .
J: TRBJ1-2
CDR3: CASSFGGKRGYTF
DNA: TGTGCCAGCAGTTTCGGGGGTAAACGAGGCTACACCTTC

V: TRBV28
D: .
J: TRBJ2-4
CDR3: CASSQQGRVGF
DNA: TGTGCCAGCAGCCAACAGGGTCGTGTGGGCTTC

V: TRBV27
D: TRBD1
J: TRBJ2-1
CDR3: CASSPSLGQGRVQFF
DNA: TGTGCCAGCAGTCCCTCCCTGGGACAGGGGAGGGTGCAGTTCTTC

V: TRBV2
D: .
J: TRBJ1-2
CDR3: CASSESNYGYTF
DNA: TGTGCCAGCAGTGAGTCAAACTATGGCTACACCTTC

V: TRBV7-8
D: .
J: TRBJ1-1
CDR3: CASSLGEGAGAFF
DNA: TGTGCCAGCAGCTTAGGCGAAGGGGCAGGAGCTTTCTTT

V: TRBV5-5
D: .
J: TRBJ1-6
CDR3: CASSLTGGNSPLHF
DNA: TGCGCCAGCAGCTTAACAGGTGGGAATTCACCCCTCCACTTT

V: TRBV28
D: .
J: TRBJ2-7
CDR3: CASSQGRYEQYF
DNA: TGTGCCAGCAGTCAGGGTCGCTACGAGCAGTACTTC

V: TRBV6-1
D: .
J: TRBJ2-6
CDR3: CASRGGSGANVLTF
DNA: TGTGCCAGCAGAGGGGGCTCTGGGGCCAACGTCCTGACTTTC

V: TRBV27
D: .
J: TRBJ1-1
CDR3: CASRRQPNTEAFF
DNA: TGTGCCAGCAGGAGGCAGCCAAACACTGAAGCTTTCTTT

V: TRBV7-9
D: .
J: TRBJ1-1
CDR3: CASSLVLGRGRGTEAFF
DNA: TGTGCCAGCAGCTTAGTCCTCGGGAGGGGCCGGGGCACTGAAGCTTTCTTT

V: TRBV10-3
D: .
J: TRBJ1-2
CDR3: CAISEGDYGYTF
DNA: TGTGCCATCAGTGAGGGAGACTATGGCTACACCTTC

V: TRBV29-1
D: .
J: TRBJ1-1
CDR3: CSVDRGGGSNTEAFF
DNA: TGCAGCGTTGACCGAGGGGGAGGGTCAAACACTGAAGCTTTCTTT

V: TRBV7-9
D: .
J: TRBJ2-7
CDR3: CASSLGVAGATSYEQYF
DNA: TGTGCCAGCAGCTTAGGAGTTGCGGGGGCGACGTCCTACGAGCAGTACTTC

V: TRBV7-8
D: TRBD2
J: TRBJ2-2
CDR3: CASRGRLAGSGTGELFF
DNA: TGTGCCAGCAGGGGGAGGCTAGCGGGTTCGGGCACCGGGGAGCTGTTTTTT

V: TRBV5-1
D: TRBD1
J: TRBJ1-1
CDR3: CASSSRQGGEAFF
DNA: TGCGCCAGCAGCAGCCGACAGGGTGGTGAAGCTTTCTTT

V: TRBV4-2
D: TRBD1
J: TRBJ2-1
CDR3: CASSQGLEGPGGNEQFF
DNA: TGTGCCAGCAGCCAAGGGTTGGAAGGCCCAGGGGGTAATGAGCAGTTCTTC

V: TRBV6-7
D: TRBD2
J: TRBJ2-5
CDR3: CAGLTTSGGETQYF
DNA: TGTGCCGGCCTTACGACTAGCGGGGGAGAGACCCAGTACTTC

V: TRBV28
D: .
J: TRBJ1-2
CDR3: CASSLYGYTF
DNA: TGTGCCAGCAGTCTCTATGGCTACACCTTC

V: TRBV7-8
D: .
J: TRBJ2-3
CDR3: CASIRGRVNRDTQYF
DNA: TGTGCCAGCATTCGAGGGCGGGTCAACAGAGATACGCAGTATTTT

V: TRBV7-9
D: TRBD1
J: TRBJ2-1
CDR3: CASSHRDRTYNEQFF
DNA: TGTGCCAGCAGCCACCGGGACAGGACCTACAATGAGCAGTTCTTC